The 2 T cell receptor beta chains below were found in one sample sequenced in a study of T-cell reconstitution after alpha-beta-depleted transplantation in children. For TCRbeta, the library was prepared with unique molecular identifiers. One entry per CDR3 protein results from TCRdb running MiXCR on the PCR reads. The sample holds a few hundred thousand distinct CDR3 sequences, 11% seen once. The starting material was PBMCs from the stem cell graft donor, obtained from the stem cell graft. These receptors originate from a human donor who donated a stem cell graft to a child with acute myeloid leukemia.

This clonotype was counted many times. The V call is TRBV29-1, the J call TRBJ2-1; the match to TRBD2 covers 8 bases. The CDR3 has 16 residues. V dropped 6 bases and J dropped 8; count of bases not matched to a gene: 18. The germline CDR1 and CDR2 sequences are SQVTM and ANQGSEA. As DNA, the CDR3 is TGCAGCGTCCGAGGGGGATCTGGCGGGAGGATCCATGAGCAGTTCTTC. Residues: CSVRGGSGGRIHEQFF.

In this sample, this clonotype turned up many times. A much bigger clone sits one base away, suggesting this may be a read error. The CDR3 nucleotides are TGCAGTGCCCCAGTCGGGGGAAATAACAGTCAGTACTTC. It is translated as CSAPVGGNNSQYF. The rearrangement joins TRBV20-1 to TRBJ2-4, with D tentatively TRBD2 (6 bases). The germline gives CDR1 DFQATT, CDR2 SNEGSKA (reference sequence). There are 13 residues in the CDR3.